The 16 T cell receptor beta chains below were found in one sample sequenced in a study of shared T cell receptors in the human thymus. Assay used: immunoSEQ multiplex PCR; TCRdb lists only in-frame clones, some missing. The top ten clones hold approximately 0.013% of a sample with approximately 490,000 clones, around three quarters of them seen once. These same data were also listed under a study on human thymus T cells.

Sequenced: thymocytes. The receptors shown here come from a boy younger than two with a congenital heart defect.

This sequence joins TRBV11-3 and TRBJ2-2, with 12 bases fitting TRBD2. The CDR3 sequence is 17 residues long. After removal of 2 bases from V and 6 bases from J, the junction contained 7 bases not matched to a gene. The germline V gene has CDR1 SGHNT and CDR2 YENEEA. The CDR3 nucleotides read TGTGCCAGCAGCTTACGGTTGACTAGCGGGAGAGCCGGGGAGCTGTTTTTT. Its translation is CASSLRLTSGRAGELFF. The full variable domain, rest sourced from reference TRBV11-3 and TRBJ2-2, is EAGVVQSPRYKIIEKKQPVAFWCNPISGHNTLYWYLQNLGQGPELLIRYENEEAVDDSQLPKDRFSAERLKGVDSTLKIQPAELGDSAVYLCASSLRLTSGRAGELFFGEGSRLTVL.

The chain carries TRBV6-5 and TRBJ1-2, with TRBD1 matching 8 bases. Germline CDR1 is MNHEY and CDR2 is SVGAGI. V gave up 10 bases and J gave up 8 bases; unmatched junction bases: 6. The CDR3 spans 11 residues. Here the CDR3 DNA reads TGTGCCACCCAGGGGGCGCGCGGCTACACCTTC. Translation gives CATQGARGYTF.

The chain carries TRBV10-1 and TRBJ2-5; D is unresolved. Germline V gene data show CDR1 as WNHNN and CDR2 as SYGVQD (reference sequence). The CDR3 totals 15 residues. V shed 2 bases and J shed 5 bases, with 15 bases lying between them. The CDR3 region has the DNA TGCGCCAGCAGTGAGGTACCCGGGTTAACGGAGACCCAGTACTTC. As protein: CASSEVPGLTETQYF.

V is TRBV5-4 and J is TRBJ2-1; 9 bases match TRBD2. V was clipped by 4 bases and J by 6 bases; unmatched bases: 8. The CDR3 is 15 residues long. Germline CDR1 and CDR2: SGHNT and YYREEE (reference sequence). The CDR3 nucleotides read TGTGCCAGCAGCCCCCGGGGTAGCGGGAGCAATGAGCAGTTCTTC. Translated, it gives CASSPRGSGSNEQFF.

The rearrangement joins TRBV30 to TRBJ2-5; D is perhaps TRBD2 (7 bases). Germline V gives CDR1 GTSNPN, CDR2 SVGIG (reference sequence). This CDR3 has 15 residues. Trimming removed 4 bases from V and 9 bases from J, with 24 bases in between. CDR3 sequence: CAWTARLADGGPQYF. The CDR3 bases are TGTGCCTGGACCGCCCGGCTAGCGGATGGGGGGCCCCAGTACTTC.

The chain has TRBV9 and TRBJ2-1; 7 positions agree with TRBD1. J lost 8 bases, V lost 0 bases, and 5 bases had no gene match. Germline V gene lookup returns CDR1 SGDLS and CDR2 YYNGEE. The CDR3 sequence is 14 residues long. CDR3 residues: CASSVDRGTHEQFF. The CDR3 bases are TGTGCCAGCAGCGTAGACAGGGGCACACATGAGCAGTTCTTC.

This clone was found once. This chain links TRBV7-6 with TRBJ1-5; maybe TRBD1 (5 bases). Germline V gives CDR1 SGHVS, CDR2 FNYEAQ. V was shortened by 5 bases and J by 0 bases, with 8 bases between the two germline ends. The CDR3 consists of 14 residues. The CDR3 sequence: CASSKGDSNQPQHF. The DNA of the CDR3 is TGTGCCAGCAGCAAAGGGGATAGCAATCAGCCCCAGCATTTT.

The V call is TRBV5-4, the J call TRBJ2-3, with 14 bases fitting TRBD2. After removal of 10 bases from V and 3 bases from J, the junction contained 7 bases not matched to a gene. The CDR3 consists of 15 residues. From germline, CDR1 is SGHNT and CDR2 YYREEE (reference sequence). The CDR3, as DNA: TGTGCCGGGGGACTAGCGGGAGTGGGGACAGATACGCAGTATTTT. It encodes CAGGLAGVGTDTQYF.

This chain joins TRBV28 and TRBJ1-1; 8 bases are a match to TRBD1. Germline values: CDR1 MDHEN, CDR2 SYDVKM. CDR3 size: 18 residues. The ends lost 7 bases at V and 4 bases at J; junction bases unmatched: 20. The CDR3 DNA reads as TGTGCCAGCACCCGAATCCTCAGGGGGCCGCGGCTCGGCACTGAAGCTTTCTTT. Its protein is CASTRILRGPRLGTEAFF.

The genes are TRBV2 and TRBJ2-3; the D is unclear. Between the trimmed V and J ends, which lost 6 bases and 2 bases, there was a span of 12 bases. CDR3 length: 14 residues. In germline, CDR1 is SNHLY, CDR2 FYNNEI. CDR3 residues: CASSANTPTDTQYF. In DNA form, the CDR3 reads TGTGCCAGCAGCGCAAACACCCCCACAGATACGCAGTATTTT.

The chain couples TRBV27 to TRBJ2-3; perhaps TRBD1 as D (6 bases). CDR3 length equals 16 residues. Germline assignment: CDR1 MNHEY and CDR2 SMNVEV (reference sequence). Trimming removed 7 bases from V and 0 bases from J, with 17 bases in between. The CDR3 loop is CASIKKTGPSTDTQYF. In DNA form, the CDR3 reads TGTGCCAGCATCAAAAAGACAGGTCCTAGCACAGATACGCAGTATTTT.

This chain connects TRBV19 to TRBJ2-3; TRBD2 matches at 7 bases. The J segment lost 3 bases and the V segment lost 5 bases, leaving 11 bases of the junction unmatched. Germline CDR1 and CDR2: LNHDA and SQIVND (reference sequence). CDR3 length equals 16 residues. The CDR3 DNA reads TGTGCCAGTAGTCCGATTGTGCGGGAGAGGACAGATACGCAGTATTTT. Its translation is CASSPIVRERTDTQYF.

The table lists this clone with a few counts. The genes are TRBV5-1 and TRBJ2-7; 8 nucleotides line up with TRBD2. This CDR3 is 14 amino acids long. Germline V gene lookup returns CDR1 SGHRS and CDR2 YFSETQ. The V and J ends lost 4 bases and 7 bases, in that order; junction bases with no gene match: 10. This CDR3 is CASSLSGGPREQYF. The CDR3 DNA reads as TGCGCCAGCAGCCTCAGCGGGGGCCCAAGGGAGCAGTACTTC. Based on the CDR3 plus reference TRBV5-1 and TRBJ2-7, the full variable domain is KAGVTQTPRYLIKTRGQQVTLSCSPISGHRSVSWYQQTPGQGLQFLFEYFSETQRNKGNFPGRFSGRQFSNSRSEMNVSTLELGDSALYLCASSLSGGPREQYFGPGTRLTVT.

V usage is TRBV11-3 and J usage is TRBJ2-7; 7 positions match TRBD1. CDR3 length: 14 residues. V lost 5 bases to trimming and J lost 5 bases; unmatched junction nucleotides: 9. The V gene's germline CDR1 is SGHNT and CDR2 YENEEA. CDR3 DNA: TGTGCCAGCAGCCACCGACAGGGTGAAGACGAGCAGTACTTC. Its translation is CASSHRQGEDEQYF.

The V call is TRBV9, the J call TRBJ2-3; 11 nucleotides agree with TRBD2. V lost 0 bases and J lost 2; bases outside the gene matches: 2. Germline V gene data show CDR1 as SGDLS and CDR2 as YYNGEE. This CDR3 is built from 16 residues. CDR3 residues: CASSVVGLAVTDTQYF. The CDR3 region has the DNA TGTGCCAGCAGCGTAGTGGGACTAGCGGTCACAGATACGCAGTATTTT.

This chain connects TRBV7-7 to TRBJ2-1, with TRBD1 matching over 9 bases. With 5 bases clipped from V and 5 bases from J, the junction kept 13 bases outside the gene matches. Germline values: CDR1 SSHAT, CDR2 FNYEAQ (reference sequence). The CDR3 loop spans 17 amino acids. The CDR3 coding sequence is TGTGCCAGCAGCATCGGTGGGACAGGGCCTCAGGACAATGAGCAGTTCTTC. Translating gives CASSIGGTGPQDNEQFF. The full variable domain, completed using reference TRBV7-7 and TRBJ2-1, is GAGVSQSPRYKVTKRGQDVTLRCDPISSHATLYWYQQALGQGPEFLTYFNYEAQPDKSGLPSDRFSAERPEGSISTLTIQRTEQRDSAMYRCASSIGGTGPQDNEQFFGPGTRLTVL.